Listed below are T cell receptor beta chains from one sample, sequenced in a study of beta chain features in type 1 diabetes. The protocol was immunoSEQ multiplex PCR, while the TCRdb copy is restricted to in-frame clones and leaves out a portion. The sample holds about 140,000 clones, 9.5% to 10% seen once. Sequencing was performed on central memory CD4+ T cells from blood. These receptor sequences come from a woman aged 40-49 years in good health. Both conserved end residues are part of each CDR3. D genes are given only for firm matches. Only some rows state a clone size, as once, few, many or a class for expanded clones.

v_call	d_call	clone_size	j_call	cdr3_aa	cdr3_nt
TRBV4-3	TRBD2	few	TRBJ2-5	CASSRTAGGSETQYF	TGCGCCAGCAGCCGGACCGCCGGGGGGTCAGAGACCCAGTACTTC
TRBV18	TRBD2	NA	TRBJ2-3	CASSVAVDNSGATDTQYF	TGTGCCAGCTCAGTCGCTGTGGACAATAGCGGGGCTACAGATACGCAGTATTTT
TRBV7-2	TRBD2	few	TRBJ2-3	CASSWTSASTDTQYF	TGTGCCAGCAGCTGGACTAGCGCTAGCACAGATACGCAGTATTTT
TRBV2	NA	many	TRBJ2-7	CASSEMREQYF	TGTGCCAGCAGTGAAATGCGCGAGCAGTACTTC
TRBV7-9	NA	few	TRBJ1-1	CASSLVSTEAFF	TGTGCCAGCAGCTTAGTCTCCACTGAAGCTTTCTTT
TRBV7-2	TRBD1	NA	TRBJ2-7	CASSLGTGQGYEQYF	TGTGCCAGCAGCTTAGGTACAGGACAGGGCTACGAGCAGTACTTC
TRBV4-3	NA	many	TRBJ2-3	CASSPRGAGDTQYF	TGCGCCAGCAGCCCCCGGGGGGCCGGGGATACGCAGTATTTT
TRBV6-6	TRBD2	NA	TRBJ2-7	CASTYAGGETYEQYF	TGTGCCAGCACCTACGCGGGGGGGGAGACCTACGAGCAGTACTTC
TRBV7-8	TRBD2	few	TRBJ2-1	CASSLGSGGRYNEQFF	TGTGCCAGCAGCTTAGGAAGCGGGGGGAGATACAATGAGCAGTTCTTC
TRBV5-1	NA	few	TRBJ1-4	CASSLKQGYNEKLFF	TGCGCCAGCAGCTTAAAACAGGGCTATAATGAAAAACTGTTTTTT
TRBV18	NA	many	TRBJ1-5	CASSPATGQYQPQHF	TGTGCCAGCTCACCAGCGACAGGCCAGTATCAGCCCCAGCATTTT
TRBV10-3	TRBD1	few	TRBJ2-1	CAASSGQGYNEQFF	TGTGCCGCCTCATCCGGACAGGGCTACAATGAGCAGTTCTTC
TRBV5-4	TRBD1	few	TRBJ1-5	CASRLDRDQPQHF	TGTGCCAGCAGACTAGACAGGGATCAGCCCCAGCATTTT
TRBV7-8	TRBD1	few	TRBJ2-6	CASSRTGTVFSGANVLTF	TGTGCCAGCAGCAGGACAGGGACGGTTTTCTCTGGGGCCAACGTCCTGACTTTC
TRBV7-2	NA	few	TRBJ2-5	CASSETPVGQETQYF	TGTGCCAGCAGCGAGACCCCCGTCGGGCAAGAGACCCAGTACTTC
TRBV30	TRBD1	NA	TRBJ1-5	CAWSASWTGSNQPQHF	TGTGCCTGGAGTGCCAGCTGGACAGGGAGCAATCAGCCCCAGCATTTT
TRBV2	NA	NA	TRBJ2-7	CASSPGHIAYEQYF	TGTGCCAGCAGTCCGGGACACATTGCCTACGAGCAGTACTTC
TRBV5-6	NA	NA	TRBJ2-7	CASSWPTDYEQYF	TGTGCCAGCTCCTGGCCTACAGACTACGAGCAGTACTTC
TRBV7-9	NA	few	TRBJ2-3	CASSQGPPDTQYF	TGTGCCAGCAGCCAGGGGCCTCCAGATACGCAGTATTTT
TRBV14	NA	many	TRBJ2-1	CASNSWSEQFF	TGTGCCAGCAACTCCTGGTCTGAGCAGTTCTTC
TRBV5-4	TRBD2	few	TRBJ2-5	CASSFDSGGETQYF	TGTGCCAGCAGCTTTGATAGCGGGGGCGAGACCCAGTACTTC
TRBV7-9	NA	NA	TRBJ2-3	CASSLGGGGLSEQYF	TGTGCCAGCAGCTTAGGAGGAGGGGGCCTATCTGAGCAGTATTTT
TRBV11-1	NA	few	TRBJ2-1	CASSLGGAGAANEQFF	TGTGCCAGCAGCTTAGGTGGGGCGGGGGCCGCCAATGAGCAGTTCTTC
TRBV9	NA	NA	TRBJ2-3	CASSVEGRADTQYF	TGTGCCAGCAGCGTAGAGGGGCGCGCGGATACGCAGTATTTT
TRBV13	TRBD2	NA	TRBJ2-7	CASSSTSYVEQYF	TGTGCCAGCAGCTCGACTAGCTACGTGGAGCAGTACTTC
TRBV7-9	TRBD2	few	TRBJ2-2	CASSFGGANTGELFF	TGTGCCAGCAGCTTCGGGGGGGCGAACACCGGGGAGCTGTTTTTT
TRBV7-8	NA	NA	TRBJ2-5	CASSPLSGRRQETQYF	TGTGCCAGCAGCCCCCTCAGCGGGCGTCGTCAAGAGACCCAGTACTTC
TRBV7-7	NA	few	TRBJ2-5	CASSLTNRETQYF	TGTGCCAGCAGCTTAACGAACCGGGAGACCCAGTACTTC
TRBV29-1	TRBD1	few	TRBJ1-4	CSVARTGFNEKLFF	TGCAGCGTTGCTCGGACAGGCTTTAATGAAAAACTGTTTTTT
TRBV5-1	TRBD1	few	TRBJ1-2	CASSAVRDRDFGYTF	TGCGCCAGCAGCGCCGTACGGGACAGGGATTTTGGCTACACCTTC
TRBV10-3	NA	few	TRBJ1-5	CAISESGQNQPQHF	TGTGCCATCAGTGAGTCCGGACAGAATCAGCCCCAGCATTTT
TRBV7-2	NA	few	TRBJ2-3	CASSRRGGDTQYF	TGTGCCAGCAGCCGAAGGGGGGGAGATACGCAGTATTTT
TRBV12-5	NA	NA	TRBJ2-5	CASGLNRDQETQYF	TGTGCTAGTGGTTTAAACAGGGACCAAGAGACCCAGTACTTC
TRBV5-1	TRBD1	NA	TRBJ2-6	CASSPDRGRGANVLTF	TGCGCCAGCAGCCCGGACAGGGGGCGTGGGGCCAACGTCCTGACTTTC
TRBV7-8	TRBD1	NA	TRBJ1-2	CASSQVAGGRGDYGYTF	TGTGCCAGCAGCCAAGTGGCAGGGGGGAGAGGAGACTATGGCTACACCTTC
TRBV6-5	NA	NA	TRBJ1-2	CASNRAGGYTF	TGTGCCAGCAACAGGGCAGGGGGCTACACCTTC
TRBV11-2	TRBD2	few	TRBJ2-4	CASSTRTSGGAANIQYF	TGTGCCAGCAGCACCCGGACTAGCGGGGGGGCTGCAAACATTCAGTACTTC
TRBV7-2	NA	NA	TRBJ1-2	CASSLEGVYGYTF	TGTGCCAGCAGCTTAGAAGGGGTGTATGGCTACACCTTC
TRBV2	NA	few	TRBJ1-2	CATTEGTNYGYTF	TGTGCCACGACGGAGGGGACCAACTATGGCTACACCTTC
TRBV6-1	TRBD1	few	TRBJ2-3	CASSSRDRGPDTQYF	TGTGCCAGCAGTAGCCGGGACAGGGGACCCGATACGCAGTATTTT
TRBV6-6	TRBD1	many	TRBJ1-5	CASRKETGGNQPQHF	TGTGCCAGCAGAAAGGAGACAGGGGGCAATCAGCCCCAGCATTTT
TRBV5-4	TRBD2	NA	TRBJ2-2	CASSKPGGGNNELFF	TGTGCCAGCAGCAAGCCGGGGGGGGGCAATAACGAGCTGTTTTTT
TRBV18	TRBD2	NA	TRBJ2-1	CASSPMSGGSHYEQFF	TGTGCCAGCTCACCAATGAGCGGGGGGTCCCACTATGAGCAGTTCTTC
TRBV2	TRBD2	once	TRBJ2-5	CASSEGAGGRETQYF	TGTGCCAGCAGTGAGGGGGCGGGGGGACGAGAGACCCAGTACTTC
TRBV27	NA	NA	TRBJ2-3	CASSFSYRDTQYF	TGTGCCAGCAGTTTTTCCTACAGAGATACGCAGTATTTT
TRBV27	NA	many	TRBJ2-2	CASSPTQGTGELFF	TGTGCCAGCAGTCCTACACAGGGCACCGGGGAGCTGTTTTTT
TRBV28	TRBD1	NA	TRBJ2-1	CASSSDRGWDEQFF	TGTGCCAGCAGTTCCGACAGGGGATGGGATGAGCAGTTCTTC
TRBV19	TRBD1	few	TRBJ1-1	CASRFDRGLEAFF	TGTGCCAGTAGGTTCGACAGGGGGCTTGAAGCTTTCTTT
TRBV19	NA	NA	TRBJ2-2	CASSSAQGTGELFF	TGTGCCAGTAGCTCCGCTCAGGGGACCGGGGAGCTGTTTTTT
TRBV6-1	TRBD1	NA	TRBJ2-7	CASSERDSRYEQYF	TGTGCCAGCAGTGAACGGGACAGCCGCTACGAGCAGTACTTC
TRBV14	NA	NA	TRBJ2-3	CASSHRGPTQYF	TGTGCCAGCAGCCATAGGGGCCCTACGCAGTATTTT
TRBV11-2	TRBD1	NA	TRBJ1-2	CASSSRQGLGYGYTF	TGTGCCAGCAGCTCTCGACAGGGTCTCGGCTATGGCTACACCTTC
TRBV7-2	NA	few	TRBJ2-7	CASSSVGGSYEQYF	TGTGCCAGCAGCTCGGTTGGGGGGTCCTACGAGCAGTACTTC
TRBV11-2	TRBD2	few	TRBJ2-7	CASTPGGESYEQYF	TGTGCCAGCACCCCTGGGGGGGAAAGCTACGAGCAGTACTTC
TRBV5-1	NA	NA	TRBJ2-6	CASSSSSGANVLTF	TGCGCCAGCAGCTCTTCTTCTGGGGCCAACGTCCTGACTTTC
TRBV5-6	TRBD1	NA	TRBJ1-1	CASSLRGRTEAFF	TGTGCCAGCAGCTTGAGGGGGCGGACTGAAGCTTTCTTT
TRBV4-2	TRBD1	NA	TRBJ2-1	CASSLPDREGEQFF	TGTGCCAGCAGCTTGCCTGACAGGGAAGGTGAGCAGTTCTTC